The 25 T cell receptor beta chains given below trace back to one sample, sequenced in a study of shared clonotypes between healthy human individuals. Assay: immunoSEQ multiplex PCR; the TCRdb copy retains only in-frame clones and omits some. This sample has about 92,000 clones, with 60% to 70% found just once. Sequenced material: memory CD8+ T cells sorted from blood. Stated subset: CD45RO+ cells pooled with CCR7-negative TemRA cells. All receptors derive from a man aged 25 to 40 in good health.

This clone was recorded a few times. The rearrangement links TRBV29-1 to TRBJ1-3; D ambiguous. V was trimmed by 5 bases and J by 4 bases, leaving 15 bases between them. CDR1 and CDR2 (germline): SQVTM, ANQGSEA. The CDR3 has 14 amino acids. CDR3 region: CSVQGQGPGNTIYF. The CDR3 region has the DNA TGCAGCGTTCAAGGGCAAGGGCCCGGAAACACCATATATTTT.

CDR3 residues: CASSEAGTGDYEQYF. In DNA form, the CDR3 reads TGTGCCAGCAGTGAAGCTGGGACAGGAGACTACGAGCAGTACTTC. The V and J genes are TRBV2 and TRBJ2-7; 8 bases are shared with TRBD1. Germline V gene data show CDR1 as SNHLY and CDR2 as FYNNEI. The V gene end was trimmed by 0 bases and the J gene end by 3 bases; junction bases not matched to a gene: 4. The CDR3 length is 15 residues.

The J gene is TRBJ1-1, the V gene TRBV5-1; TRBD1 aligns across 8 bases. Losses at the gene ends were 6 bases for V and 0 bases for J; bases not matched to a gene: 10. The germline gives CDR1 SGHRS, CDR2 YFSETQ. The CDR3 totals 16 residues. The CDR3 bases are TGCGCCAGCAACCATCGGACAGGGTTAATGAACACTGAAGCTTTCTTT. It codes for CASNHRTGLMNTEAFF.

The V and J genes are TRBV7-2 and TRBJ2-7, with D perhaps TRBD1 (6 bases). This CDR3 has 15 amino acids. Trimming stripped 1 base from V and 2 bases from J, with 12 bases between. Germline V gives CDR1 SGHTA, CDR2 FQGNSA. Here the CDR3 reads CASSLGPGQTYEQYF. For the CDR3, the DNA is TGTGCCAGCAGCTTAGGGCCGGGACAAACCTACGAGCAGTACTTC. Looking up the rest from reference TRBV7-2 and TRBJ2-7 gives the full variable domain: GAGVSQSPSNKVTEKGKDVELRCDPISGHTALYWYRQSLGQGLEFLIYFQGNSAPDKSGLPSDRFSAERTGGSVSTLTIQRTQQEDSAVYLCASSLGPGQTYEQYFGPGTRLTVT.

The chain employs TRBV28 and TRBJ1-1; possibly TRBD1 for D (5 bases). Trimming removed 6 bases at V and 4 bases at J, with 9 bases between. This CDR3 spans 12 amino acids. Per germline, CDR1 MDHEN and CDR2 SYDVKM. Written as DNA, the CDR3 is TGTGCCAGCAGCTTTGGGGCCACTGAAGCTTTCTTT. Its protein product is CASSFGATEAFF.

CDR3 in DNA: TGTGCCAGCAGAGGGAGGTCCGTGGGAAGGACCACTGAAGCTTTCTTT. This codes for CASRGRSVGRTTEAFF. This chain links TRBV7-8 with TRBJ1-1; no clear D. The germline V gene encodes CDR1 SGHVS and CDR2 FQNEAQ. V was shortened by 6 bases and J by 4 bases, with 21 bases between the two germline ends. The CDR3 runs 16 residues.

A remark on this clone: It differs at one base from a far larger clone, so likely a read error. The V and J genes are TRBV7-2 and TRBJ1-2; a possible D gene is TRBD1 (6 bases). Per the germline V gene, CDR1 is SGHTA and CDR2 is FQGNSA. The CDR3 is 11 residues long. V was cut by 6 bases and J by 4 bases, with 6 bases left in between. The CDR3 here is CASRQGYGYTF. The CDR3 DNA reads TGTGCCAGCAGACAGGGCTATGGCTACACCTTC.

The chain is built from TRBV11-1 and TRBJ2-7; 9 positions match TRBD2. The trim removed 1 base at V and 6 bases at J, leaving 4 bases unmatched. The CDR3 runs to 14 residues. Germline lookup yields CDR1 SGHAT and CDR2 FQDESV (reference sequence). The CDR3 nucleotides read TGTGCCAGCAGCTTAGACCTAGCGGGATTCGAGCAGTACTTC. This codes for CASSLDLAGFEQYF. Combining the CDR3 with reference TRBV11-1 and TRBJ2-7 gives the whole variable domain EAEVAQSPRYKITEKSQAVAFWCDPISGHATLYWYRQILGQGPELLVQFQDESVVDDSQLPKDRFSAERLKGVDSTLKIQPAELGDSAMYLCASSLDLAGFEQYFGPGTRLTVT.

This chain joins TRBV18 and TRBJ2-5, with 9 bases lining up with TRBD1. The CDR3 has 13 amino acids. The trim removed 6 bases at V and 5 bases at J, leaving 4 bases unmatched. The germline V gene encodes CDR1 KGHSH and CDR2 LQKENI. CDR3 region: CASSGQGGETQYF. CDR3 DNA: TGTGCCAGCTCGGGACAGGGAGGGGAGACCCAGTACTTC.

The chain is built from TRBV7-8 and TRBJ2-7; the match to TRBD1 covers 8 bases. V lost 1 base, J lost 2 bases, and 4 bases stayed unmatched. The CDR3 is 15 amino acids. CDR1 and CDR2 (germline): SGHVS, FQNEAQ. CDR3 residues: CASSLEGQVTYEQYF. The CDR3, as DNA: TGTGCCAGCAGCTTAGAGGGACAGGTCACCTACGAGCAGTACTTC.

This clone was counted once. The rearrangement uses TRBV30 and TRBJ2-5, with TRBD2 identical over 8 bases. This CDR3 has 13 residues. From germline, CDR1 is GTSNPN and CDR2 SVGIG (reference sequence). The trim removed 1 base at V and 9 bases at J, leaving 7 bases unmatched. The CDR3 region has the DNA TGTGCCTGGAGTGAAAGCGGGAGAGGGGCCCAGTACTTC. As protein: CAWSESGRGAQYF.

This clone turned up a few times. The V gene is TRBV5-6, the J gene TRBJ1-3, with a tentative D call TRBD1 (6 bases). CDR1 is SGHDT and CDR2 is YYEEEE in the germline V gene. Trimming cost V 0 bases and J 3 bases, with 10 bases left between them. CDR3 length: 15 residues. The DNA of the CDR3 is TGTGCCAGCAGCTTGGGTCAGGGGAATGGAAACACCATATATTTT. Protein product: CASSLGQGNGNTIYF.

V is TRBV4-1 and J is TRBJ2-7; 11 positions match TRBD2. Germline V gene data show CDR1 as MGHRA and CDR2 as YSYEKL. The V gene end was trimmed by 2 bases and the J gene end by 5 bases; junction bases not matched to a gene: 5. This CDR3 has 15 residues. The CDR3 reads CASSQPTSGSNEQYF. DNA for the CDR3: TGCGCCAGCAGCCAACCCACTAGCGGGAGCAACGAGCAGTACTTC.

The chain joins TRBV5-6 to TRBJ2-2; possibly TRBD1 for D (6 bases). V gave up 1 base and J gave up 1 base, with 8 bases separating them. This CDR3 has 15 amino acids. Germline values: CDR1 SGHDT, CDR2 YYEEEE. Here the CDR3 reads CASSLSGVNTGELFF. The CDR3 bases are TGTGCCAGCAGCTTGTCAGGGGTGAACACCGGGGAGCTGTTTTTT.

V usage is TRBV18 and J usage is TRBJ1-2; 8 nucleotides agree with TRBD1. Germline CDR1 reads KGHSH; CDR2 reads LQKENI. V lost 3 bases and J lost 7; bases outside the gene matches: 10. The CDR3 sequence is 15 residues long. CDR3 region: CASSPGATGALGYTF. CDR3 in DNA: TGTGCCAGCTCACCGGGGGCGACAGGGGCGCTTGGCTACACCTTC.

V usage is TRBV9 and J usage is TRBJ2-1; perhaps TRBD2 as D (7 bases). The V and J ends lost 3 bases and 4 bases respectively, with 17 bases between them. This CDR3 comprises 16 residues. Germline V gene sequence: CDR1 SGDLS, CDR2 YYNGEE. This CDR3 reads CASSAGGLAVYNEQFF. In nucleotides, the CDR3 is TGTGCCAGCAGCGCCGGGGGGCTAGCAGTTTACAATGAGCAGTTCTTC.

This clone has more than one count but fewer than ten. The chain links TRBV7-6 to TRBJ2-2; D uncertain. V gave up 5 bases and J gave up 4 bases, with 14 bases separating them. This CDR3 is built from 15 residues. Germline values: CDR1 SGHVS, CDR2 FNYEAQ. The CDR3 loop reads CASSANLGITGELFF. For the CDR3, the DNA is TGTGCCAGCAGCGCAAACTTGGGGATCACCGGGGAGCTGTTTTTT.

V is TRBV28 and J is TRBJ1-2, with TRBD1 matching 10 bases. This CDR3 contains 15 residues. The germline V gene encodes CDR1 MDHEN and CDR2 SYDVKM. Unmatched junction bases numbered 9, after V lost 7 bases and J lost 4 bases. The CDR3 loop is CASIQGGQGIYGYTF. The CDR3 bases are TGTGCCAGCATCCAAGGGGGACAGGGGATCTATGGCTACACCTTC.

With regard to this clone: Sequence at one end of the junction differs from germline and may be a read error. V gene TRBV7-7 combines with J gene TRBJ2-1, with 12 nucleotides matching TRBD2. Germline CDR1 SSHAT, CDR2 FNYEAQ (reference sequence). The CDR3 is 15 amino acids. In DNA form, the CDR3 reads TGTGCTAGCAGCATAGGACTAGCGGGACACAATGAGCAGTTCTTC. Encoded protein: CASSIGLAGHNEQFF. The entire variable domain, with the rest obtained from reference TRBV7-7 and TRBJ2-1, is as follows: GAGVSQSPRYKVTKRGQDVTLRCDPISSHATLYWYQQALGQGPEFLTYFNYEAQPDKSGLPSDRFSAERPEGSISTLTIQRTEQRDSAMYRCASSIGLAGHNEQFFGPGTRLTVL.

The rearrangement uses TRBV28 and TRBJ1-1; D remains unclear. Trimming left V 6 bases short and J 2 bases short, with 13 bases between. Germline lookup yields CDR1 MDHEN and CDR2 SYDVKM. The CDR3 extends over 14 amino acids. The CDR3 nucleotides are TGTGCCAGCAGGCATTGGCAAATCAACACTGAAGCTTTCTTT. Translation: CASRHWQINTEAFF.

This clone was recorded at least ten times. A read error is likely here: a far larger clone is one base away. The chain recombines TRBV4-3 with TRBJ1-1; the D is unclear. Germline V gene lookup returns CDR1 LGHNA and CDR2 YSLEER. The CDR3 is 13 residues long. V gave up 8 bases and J gave up 1 base, with 11 bases separating them. The CDR3 is CASRPPKNTEAFF. In DNA, the CDR3 is TGCGCCAGCCGCCCCCCCAAGAACACTGAAGCTTTCTTT.

This chain joins TRBV21-1 and TRBJ2-1. TRBV21-1 is annotated as a pseudogene. The CDR3 contains 15 residues. The CDR3 DNA is TGTGCCAGCAGCATTCAGAGATTTGTCTACAATGAGCAGTTCTTC. Residues: CASSIQRFVYNEQFF.

This chain uses TRBV7-6 with TRBJ2-3; D is perhaps TRBD2 (5 bases). Germline loops: CDR1 SGHVS, CDR2 FNYEAQ. Trimming pared 0 bases from V and 4 bases from J, leaving 14 bases between. CDR3 size: 16 residues. The CDR3 region is CASSLAAGGMADTQYF. CDR3 bases: TGTGCCAGCAGCTTAGCGGCGGGCGGAATGGCAGATACGCAGTATTTT.

This chain uses TRBV27 with TRBJ2-1; D gene uncertain. The germline V and J ends were trimmed by 8 bases and 1 base, with 9 bases remaining between them. The germline V gene has CDR1 MNHEY and CDR2 SMNVEV (reference sequence). The CDR3 loop spans 13 amino acids. CDR3 residues: CASRKGSYNEQFF. CDR3 sequence (DNA): TGTGCCAGCCGTAAGGGTTCCTACAATGAGCAGTTCTTC.

The rearrangement uses TRBV29-1 and TRBJ2-7; D might be TRBD1 (7 bases). Germline loops: CDR1 SQVTM, CDR2 ANQGSEA. The germline V and J ends were trimmed by 6 bases and 0 bases, with 12 bases remaining between them. This CDR3 contains 13 residues. CDR3 DNA sequence: TGCAGCGTGGAGGGACAGACCTCCTACGAGCAGTACTTC. This codes for CSVEGQTSYEQYF.